The 8 T cell receptor beta chains below were found in one sample sequenced in a study of neoadjuvant nivolumab and ipilimumab in lung cancer. Only in-frame clones appear in the TCRdb table, and some are missing; sequencing was by immunoSEQ multiplex PCR. The data contain some 29,000 clones, approximately 86% of them singletons. This specimen was tumor tissue, taken after neoadjuvant nivolumab, alone or with ipilimumab, at or shortly before surgery. The receptors stem from an adult with non-small cell lung cancer.

This chain joins TRBV18 and TRBJ2-1; TRBD2 matches 14 bases. The CDR3 has 18 amino acids. Per the germline V gene, CDR1 is KGHSH and CDR2 is LQKENI. After removal of 8 bases from V and 8 bases from J, the junction contained 17 bases not matched to a gene. The CDR3 bases are TGTGCCAGCCTTTCCGGGACTAGCGGGGGAACGGGAGGAGATGAGCAGTTCTTC. This gives the protein CASLSGTSGGTGGDEQFF. The full variable domain, rest sourced from reference TRBV18 and TRBJ2-1, is NAGVMQNPRHLVRRRGQEARLRCSPMKGHSHVYWYRQLPEEGLKFMVYLQKENIIDESGMPKERFSAEFPKEGPSILRIQQVVRGDSAAYFCASLSGTSGGTGGDEQFFGPGTRLTVL.

The V and J genes are TRBV15 and TRBJ1-2; perhaps TRBD1 as D (6 bases). The germline gives CDR1 LNHNV, CDR2 YYDKDF (reference sequence). CDR3 length equals 14 residues. Trimming removed 9 bases from V and 0 bases from J, with 14 bases in between. CDR3 protein: CATTGTTTNYGYTF. The CDR3 coding sequence is TGTGCCACTACCGGGACAACAACTAACTATGGCTACACCTTC. The whole variable domain, filled in from reference TRBV15 and TRBJ1-2, reads DAMVIQNPRYQVTQFGKPVTLSCSQTLNHNVMYWYQQKSSQAPKLLFHYYDKDFNNEADTPDNFQSRRPNTSFCFLDIRSPGLGDTAMYLCATTGTTTNYGYTFGSGTRLTVV.

The V gene is TRBV6-1, the J gene TRBJ2-1; 9 positions match TRBD2. Germline-derived CDR1 and CDR2 are MNHNS and SASEGT. The CDR3 covers 17 residues. V dropped 1 base and J dropped 9; count of bases not matched to a gene: 13. Here the CDR3 DNA reads TGTGCCAGCAGTGAAGTCATCGGACTAGCGCTTTTAAGTGAGCAGTTCTTC. Its translation is CASSEVIGLALLSEQFF.

The chain joins TRBV27 to TRBJ2-3; TRBD2 is a possible D gene (6 bases). CDR3 length: 15 residues. From germline, CDR1 is MNHEY and CDR2 SMNVEV (reference sequence). V lost 3 bases, J lost 2 bases, and 12 bases lay in between. The CDR3 loop reads CASSLGLADTDTQYF. The CDR3 DNA is TGTGCCAGCAGTTTGGGACTCGCTGACACAGATACGCAGTATTTT.

J is TRBJ1-2 and V is TRBV6-5, with 7 bases that match TRBD1. The germline V gene has CDR1 MNHEY and CDR2 SVGAGI. The CDR3 covers 14 residues. V was pared by 4 bases and J by 3 bases, with 5 bases of the junction left unmatched. The DNA of the CDR3 is TGTGCCAGCAGTTCACCGGGACAGTACTATGGCTACACCTTC. Amino acid sequence: CASSSPGQYYGYTF.

The V call is TRBV27, the J call TRBJ2-7, with D tentatively TRBD1 (5 bases). In germline, CDR1 is MNHEY, CDR2 SMNVEV (reference sequence). This CDR3 has 12 residues. V gave up 9 bases and J gave up 0 bases, with 9 bases separating them. The CDR3 region has the DNA TGTGCCAGAAAAGACAGCTCCTACGAGCAGTACTTC. Residues: CARKDSSYEQYF.

The J gene is TRBJ2-5, the V gene TRBV28, with 11 bases that match TRBD1. V dropped 5 bases and J dropped 1; count of bases not matched to a gene: 3. The germline V gene encodes CDR1 MDHEN and CDR2 SYDVKM. The CDR3 extends over 15 amino acids. This chain's CDR3 is CASSPGTGGQETQYF. The CDR3 DNA is TGTGCCAGCAGTCCCGGGACAGGGGGCCAAGAGACCCAGTACTTC.

The chain carries TRBV2 and TRBJ2-7, with TRBD2 as a possible D gene (6 bases). V lost 5 bases and J lost 5, with 16 bases in between. Germline CDR1 SNHLY, CDR2 FYNNEI. The length of the CDR3 is 14 residues. The CDR3 DNA sequence: TGTGCCAGCAGTTCGCGCAGGGACTTCAACGAGCAGTACTTC. It translates to CASSSRRDFNEQYF.